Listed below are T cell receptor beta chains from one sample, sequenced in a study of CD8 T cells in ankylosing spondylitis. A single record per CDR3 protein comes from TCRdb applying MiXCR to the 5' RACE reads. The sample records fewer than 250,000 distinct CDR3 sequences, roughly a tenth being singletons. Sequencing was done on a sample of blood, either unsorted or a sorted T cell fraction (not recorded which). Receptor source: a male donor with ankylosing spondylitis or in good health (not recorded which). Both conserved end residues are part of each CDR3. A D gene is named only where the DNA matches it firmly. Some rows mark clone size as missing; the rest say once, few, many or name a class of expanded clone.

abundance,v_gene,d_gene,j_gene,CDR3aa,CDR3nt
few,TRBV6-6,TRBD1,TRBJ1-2,CASSYPRGQTNYGYTF,TGTGCCAGCAGTTACCCCAGGGGGCAGACTAACTATGGCTACACCTTC
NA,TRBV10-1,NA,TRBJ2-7,CASPRAGTYEQYF,TGCGCCAGTCCCCGTGCGGGAACCTACGAGCAGTACTTC
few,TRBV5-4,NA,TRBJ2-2,CASTPGGANTGELFF,TGTGCCAGCACGCCTGGCGGGGCGAACACCGGGGAGCTGTTTTTT
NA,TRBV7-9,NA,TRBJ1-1,CASRSTGNSKEAFF,TGTGCCAGCAGGTCTACAGGGAACTCTAAAGAAGCTTTCTTT
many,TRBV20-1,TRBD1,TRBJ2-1,CSARDLAGGLYEQFF,TGCAGTGCTAGAGATTTGGCAGGGGGCTTATATGAGCAGTTCTTC
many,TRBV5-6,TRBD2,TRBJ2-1,CASSWGPSGRGDEQFF,TGTGCCAGCAGCTGGGGCCCTAGCGGGAGAGGGGATGAGCAGTTCTTC
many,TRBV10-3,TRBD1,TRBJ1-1,CAIASGGEDTEAFF,TGTGCCATCGCCTCAGGGGGGGAGGACACTGAAGCTTTCTTT
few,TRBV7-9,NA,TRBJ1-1,CASSLRVWGADTEAFF,TGTGCCAGCAGCTTACGTGTATGGGGGGCGGACACTGAAGCTTTCTTT
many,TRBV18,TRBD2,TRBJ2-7,CASSRTSGDSYEQYF,TGTGCCAGCTCACGGACTAGCGGGGACTCCTACGAGCAGTACTTC
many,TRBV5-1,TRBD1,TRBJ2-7,CASSRGQHTYEQYF,TGCGCCAGCAGCCGGGGACAGCATACCTACGAGCAGTACTTC
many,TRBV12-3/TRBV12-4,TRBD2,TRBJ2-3,CASSDELAGDRDTQYF,TGTGCCAGCAGTGACGAACTAGCGGGAGATCGAGATACGCAGTATTTT
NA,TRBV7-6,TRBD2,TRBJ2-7,CASSSGGHEQYF,TGTGCCAGCAGCTCGGGGGGTCACGAGCAGTACTTC
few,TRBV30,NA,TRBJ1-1,CAWSGGVRTEAFF,TGTGCCTGGAGCGGGGGGGTTCGGACTGAAGCTTTCTTT
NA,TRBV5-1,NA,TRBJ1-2,CASSPYGDVNYGYTF,TGCGCCAGCAGCCCTTATGGGGACGTGAACTATGGCTACACCTTC
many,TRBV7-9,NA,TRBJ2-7,CASSPSGRGYEQYF,TGTGCCAGCAGCCCGTCGGGCAGGGGCTACGAGCAGTACTTC
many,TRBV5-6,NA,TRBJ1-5,CASSLKASSDQPQHF,TGTGCCAGCAGCTTGAAGGCCAGCTCCGATCAGCCCCAGCATTTT
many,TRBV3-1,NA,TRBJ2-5,CASSLRGGLGETQYF,TGTGCCAGCAGCCTTCGAGGAGGGTTAGGAGAGACCCAGTACTTC
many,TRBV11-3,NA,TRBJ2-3,CASSLDGGTDTQYF,TGTGCCAGCAGCTTAGACGGGGGCACAGATACGCAGTATTTT
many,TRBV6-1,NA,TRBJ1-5,CASSRDGETQPQHF,TGTGCCAGCAGCCGGGACGGCGAAACCCAGCCCCAGCATTTT
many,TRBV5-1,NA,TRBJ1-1,CASSVGREAFF,TGCGCCAGCAGCGTGGGCCGGGAAGCTTTCTTT
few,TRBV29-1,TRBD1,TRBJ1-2,CSVVLGRTGGGYTF,TGCAGCGTTGTTTTAGGGCGGACAGGGGGCGGCTACACCTTC
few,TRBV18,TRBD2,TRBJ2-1,CASSPGLAGGGEQFF,TGTGCCAGCTCACCCGGACTAGCGGGGGGCGGTGAGCAGTTCTTC
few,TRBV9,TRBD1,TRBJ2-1,CASSVGQGTYNEQFF,TGTGCCAGCAGCGTAGGACAGGGAACATACAATGAGCAGTTCTTC
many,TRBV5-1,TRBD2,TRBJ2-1,CASSPTSGGLSYNEQFF,TGCGCCAGCAGCCCAACTAGCGGGGGGCTCTCCTACAATGAGCAGTTCTTC
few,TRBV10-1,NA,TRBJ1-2,CASSETGHRGYTF,TGCGCCAGCAGTGAGACGGGGCACAGAGGCTACACCTTC
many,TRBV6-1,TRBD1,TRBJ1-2,CASTIDRGGYGYTF,TGTGCCAGCACCATAGACAGGGGAGGCTATGGCTACACCTTC
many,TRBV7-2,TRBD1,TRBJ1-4,CASSLDRVSEKLFF,TGTGCCAGCAGCTTGGACAGGGTTAGTGAAAAACTGTTTTTT
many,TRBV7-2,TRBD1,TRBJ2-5,CASSLWQGAETQYF,TGTGCCAGCAGCTTATGGCAGGGGGCAGAGACCCAGTACTTC
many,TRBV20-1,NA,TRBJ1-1,CSAKINGNTEAFF,TGCAGTGCTAAAATCAACGGGAACACTGAAGCTTTCTTT
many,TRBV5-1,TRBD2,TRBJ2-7,CASSQVGGGPGEQYF,TGCGCCAGCAGCCAAGTAGGCGGGGGGCCAGGCGAGCAGTACTTC
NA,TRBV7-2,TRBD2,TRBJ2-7,CASSSGLAGEQYF,TGTGCCAGCAGCTCCGGACTAGCAGGCGAGCAGTACTTC
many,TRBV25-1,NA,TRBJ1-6,CASSPYNSPLHF,TGTGCCAGCAGTCCTTATAATTCACCCCTCCACTTT
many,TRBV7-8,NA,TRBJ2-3,CASSSRGLVYTDTQYF,TGTGCCAGCAGCTCCAGGGGTCTCGTGTACACAGATACGCAGTATTTT
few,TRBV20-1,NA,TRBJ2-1,CSAFRTDYNEQFF,TGCAGTGCTTTCCGGACAGACTACAATGAGCAGTTCTTC
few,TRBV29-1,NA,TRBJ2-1,CSVELFSYNEQFF,TGCAGCGTTGAACTGTTCTCCTACAATGAGCAGTTCTTC